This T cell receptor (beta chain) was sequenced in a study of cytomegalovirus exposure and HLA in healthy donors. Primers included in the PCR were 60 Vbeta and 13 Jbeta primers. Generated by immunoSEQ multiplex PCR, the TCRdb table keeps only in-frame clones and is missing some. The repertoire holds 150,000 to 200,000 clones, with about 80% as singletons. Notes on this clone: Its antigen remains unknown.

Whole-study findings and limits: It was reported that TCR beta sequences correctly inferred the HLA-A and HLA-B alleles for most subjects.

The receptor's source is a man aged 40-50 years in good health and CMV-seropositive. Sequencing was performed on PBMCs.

For the CDR3, the DNA is TGTGCCAGCAGCTCGGGACAGATAAATGAGCAGTTCTTC. Its protein product is CASSSGQINEQFF. The genes are TRBV11-3 and TRBJ2-1, with 7 bases matching TRBD1. J was trimmed by 7 bases and V by 4 bases; bases with no gene match: 4. Germline CDR1 and CDR2: SGHNT and YENEEA. This CDR3 has 13 residues.